This TCR beta chain was identified in a study of T cells after yellow fever vaccination (dated by TCRdb to about 2019). Some background on the complete study: The SMART-Seq v4 Ultra Low Input RNA kit was used to prepare libraries from fractions with low cell numbers. Two healthy male donors, one aged 18 to 30 and one aged 30 to 40 years, made up the cohort. To follow T-cell clones before and after both primary and booster YFV17D yellow fever vaccination, bulk TCR alpha and beta repertoires underwent longitudinal sequencing. Blood was drawn at multiple timepoints before and after primary and secondary immunization, with bulk PBMC replicates and cell subsets isolated.

This clonotype showed up many times. Its antigen target is currently unknown. No much larger clonotype is one base removed from it; base qualities were not supplied. The CDR3 starts with the cysteine, ends with the phenylalanine, and has 14 residues. The kept DNA is CDR3 alone, 42 bases in frame from the first base. Deletion took 6 bases off V and 0 bases off J, with a span of 12 bases between the germline ends. According to the germline V gene, CDR1 reads MGHDK and CDR2 reads SYGVNS. The treatment or condition label on this specimen signifies: live attenuated yellow fever vaccine strain. PBMCs were isolated from peripheral blood using a standard Ficoll-Paque protocol. Dynabeads CD4 and CD8 positive selection kits were used to isolate CD4 and CD8 T-cell fractions. TriZol was used to extract RNA from bulk PBMCs, CD4 and CD8 fractions, and dextramer-positive and dextramer-negative fractions. TCR cDNA was synthesized by 5'RACE template switching, through which a universal primer site and unique molecular identifiers were introduced. Priming of cDNA synthesis was performed from both the TCR alpha and TCR beta constant segments. Library amplification involved two PCR steps, and the second step added sample barcodes and sequencing adapters. Libraries were sequenced on Illumina HiSeq 2500 (2x100 bp) or NovaSeq (2x150 bp). Turning to the authors' computational methods: Reads were demultiplexed and collapsed into UMI consensus sequences with MIGEC, and V(D)J alignment was performed with MiXCR. Vaccine-responding clonotypes were defined with edgeR using replicate PBMC samples, requiring FDR below 0.01 and a log2 fold change above 5 up to day 15. Each bulk clonotype was labeled CD4 or CD8 based on which sequenced repertoire, CD4 or CD8, contained the clonotype at higher abundance. TCRdb cleaned the public reads at Q25 with fastp, built clones with MiXCR and kept in-frame beta chains. Records with the same CDR3 protein are collapsed into one entry carrying the most frequent genes and DNA. The V and J calls, along with clone size, are taken from TCRdb and not from the paper's own processing. This sample holds approximately 110,000 distinct CDR3 sequences; under 9% were observed only once. Of the sample, about 25% falls within the top ten clones.

Findings and caveats that apply to the study as a whole: After the booster, most clones that had expanded after primary vaccination were detected again (around 97% of CD4 and more than 80% of CD8), suggesting broad maintenance of memory. Because abundant contaminating clonotypes from the bulk population could be contained in FACS-sorted repertoires, computational filtering was required. Only two donors were included in the study, so the extent to which the findings can be generalized is limited. The secondary T-cell response was found to be weaker but faster than the primary response, with a peak reached on day 5 rather than on day 15. A small fraction of clonotypes appeared in both the CD4 and CD8 compartments, likely as a result of convergent recombination.

The TCR was taken from a man aged 25-40 years who received the YFV17D yellow fever vaccine. The sample here was CD8+ T cells sorted from PBMCs, taken 45 days after the yellow fever booster vaccination. The rearrangement joined TRBV25-1 to TRBJ2-7; the D region may be TRBD1 or TRBD2, each matching 5 bases equally. The CDR3 protein: CASSRDQSSYEQYF. The bases are TGTGCCAGCAGCCGGGACCAGAGCTCCTACGAGCAGTACTTC.